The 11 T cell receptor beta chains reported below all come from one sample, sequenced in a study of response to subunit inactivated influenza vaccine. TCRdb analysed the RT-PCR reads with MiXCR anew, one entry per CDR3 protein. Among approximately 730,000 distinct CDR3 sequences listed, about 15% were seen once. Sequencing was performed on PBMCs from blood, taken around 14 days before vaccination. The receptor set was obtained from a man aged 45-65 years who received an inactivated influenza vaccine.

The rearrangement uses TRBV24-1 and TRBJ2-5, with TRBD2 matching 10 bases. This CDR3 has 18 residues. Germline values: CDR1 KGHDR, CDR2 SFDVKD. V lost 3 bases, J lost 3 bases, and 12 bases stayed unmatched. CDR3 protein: CATSDPWTSGGRKETQYF. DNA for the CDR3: TGTGCCACCAGTGATCCCTGGACTAGCGGAGGCCGTAAAGAGACCCAGTACTTC.

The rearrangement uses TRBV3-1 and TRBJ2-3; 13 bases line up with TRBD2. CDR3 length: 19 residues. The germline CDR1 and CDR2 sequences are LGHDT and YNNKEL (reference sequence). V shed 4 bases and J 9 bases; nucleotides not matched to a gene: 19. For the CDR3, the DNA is TGTGCCAGCAGCCCGGGACAAACGGGACTAGCGGGGTTCCCTTGGACGCAGTATTTT. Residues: CASSPGQTGLAGFPWTQYF.

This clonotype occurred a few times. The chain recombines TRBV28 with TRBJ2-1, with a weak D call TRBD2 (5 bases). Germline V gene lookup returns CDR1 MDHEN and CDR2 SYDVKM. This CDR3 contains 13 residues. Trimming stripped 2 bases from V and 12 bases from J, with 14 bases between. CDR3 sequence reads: CASSLSGLLGQFF. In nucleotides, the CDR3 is TGTGCCAGCAGTTTAAGCGGCCTCCTGGGGCAGTTCTTC.

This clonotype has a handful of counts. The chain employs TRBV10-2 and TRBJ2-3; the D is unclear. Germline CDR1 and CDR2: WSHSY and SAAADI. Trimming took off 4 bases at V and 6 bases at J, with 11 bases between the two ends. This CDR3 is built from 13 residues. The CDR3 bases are TGCGCCAGCAGTGGCGGACCGCGCGATACGCAGTATTTT. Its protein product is CASSGGPRDTQYF.

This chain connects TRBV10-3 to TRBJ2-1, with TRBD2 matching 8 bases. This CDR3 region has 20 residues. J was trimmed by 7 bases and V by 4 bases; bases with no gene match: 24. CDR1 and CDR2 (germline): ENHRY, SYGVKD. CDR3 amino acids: CAISVGQLVSPGGPRNEQFF. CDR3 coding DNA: TGTGCCATCAGTGTAGGACAGCTAGTCTCTCCGGGGGGGCCTCGGAATGAGCAGTTCTTC.

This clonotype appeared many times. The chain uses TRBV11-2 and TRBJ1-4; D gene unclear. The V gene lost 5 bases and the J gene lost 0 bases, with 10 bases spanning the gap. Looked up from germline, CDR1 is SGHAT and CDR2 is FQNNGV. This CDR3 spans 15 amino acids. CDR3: CASSLAAATNEKLFF. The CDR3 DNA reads TGTGCCAGCAGCCTAGCGGCTGCAACTAATGAAAAACTGTTTTTT.

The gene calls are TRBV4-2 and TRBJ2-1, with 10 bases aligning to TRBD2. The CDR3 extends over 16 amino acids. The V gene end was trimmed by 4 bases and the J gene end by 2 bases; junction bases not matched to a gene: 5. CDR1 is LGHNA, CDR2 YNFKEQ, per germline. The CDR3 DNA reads TGTGCCAGCAGCCCCGATCTAGCGGGGGCCTACAATGAGCAGTTCTTC. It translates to CASSPDLAGAYNEQFF.

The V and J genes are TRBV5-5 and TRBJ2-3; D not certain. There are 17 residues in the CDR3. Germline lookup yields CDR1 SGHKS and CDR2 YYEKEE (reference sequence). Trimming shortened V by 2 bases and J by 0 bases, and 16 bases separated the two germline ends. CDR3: CASSLARSPMSTDTQYF. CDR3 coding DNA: TGTGCCAGCAGCTTAGCTCGTTCCCCGATGAGCACAGATACGCAGTATTTT.

The CDR3 DNA is TGTGCCAGCAGTTTTGAGGGGGCCCGGCGCGAGTTCTTC. It codes for CASSFEGARREFF. This chain connects TRBV12-3 or TRBV12-4 to TRBJ2-1; 7 nucleotides match TRBD1. Unmatched junction bases numbered 10, after V lost 3 bases and J lost 14 bases. The CDR3 is 13 residues long.

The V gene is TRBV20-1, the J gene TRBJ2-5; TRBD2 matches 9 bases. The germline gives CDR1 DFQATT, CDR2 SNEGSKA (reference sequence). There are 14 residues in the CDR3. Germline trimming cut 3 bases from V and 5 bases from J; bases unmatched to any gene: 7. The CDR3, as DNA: TGCAGTGCTAGGGCGGGAGGGCCGGGGGAGACCCAGTACTTC. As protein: CSARAGGPGETQYF.

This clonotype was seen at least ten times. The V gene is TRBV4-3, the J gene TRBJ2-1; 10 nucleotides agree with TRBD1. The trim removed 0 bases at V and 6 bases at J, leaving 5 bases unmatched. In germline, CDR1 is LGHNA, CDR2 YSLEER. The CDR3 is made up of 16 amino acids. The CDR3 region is CASSQEDRGLGNEQFF. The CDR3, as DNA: TGCGCCAGCAGCCAAGAAGACAGGGGGCTTGGCAATGAGCAGTTCTTC.